The 4 T cell receptor beta chains below come from one sample, sequenced in a study of CD8+ T cells in alopecia areata. Stated treatment: oral pan-JAK inhibitor, 5-10 mg twice daily. cDNA prepared by RNA extraction and subsequent reverse transcription served as the template for sequencing. Data came from immunoSEQ multiplex PCR; TCRdb stores just in-frame clones and leaves some out. In the table there are approximately 180,000 clones, 53% of which are singletons. The sample consisted of CD8+ T cells sorted from blood, taken at week 24, from a patient treated with tofacitinib. The receptors were sampled from a human donor with alopecia areata.

The chain is built from TRBV13 and TRBJ2-7; D unresolved. Germline V gives CDR1 PRHDT, CDR2 FYEKMQ (reference sequence). The CDR3 contains 13 residues. The germline V and J ends were trimmed by 5 bases and 0 bases, with 8 bases remaining between them. This CDR3 reads CASSDQNSYEQYF. The DNA of the CDR3 is TGTGCCAGCAGCGACCAAAACTCCTACGAGCAGTACTTC. Full variable domain (missing parts from reference TRBV13 and TRBJ2-7): AAGVIQSPRHLIKEKRETATLKCYPIPRHDTVYWYQQGPGQDPQFLISFYEKMQSDKGSIPDRFSAQQFSDYHSELNMSSLELGDSALYFCASSDQNSYEQYFGPGTRLTVT.

V usage is TRBV6-6 and J usage is TRBJ2-7; possible D gene TRBD1, 6 bases. V was clipped by 6 bases and J by 3 bases, with 15 bases between them. Germline CDR1 MNHNY, CDR2 SVGAGI (reference sequence). The CDR3 spans 14 residues. CDR3 DNA sequence: TGTGCCAGCAGCTACGGGAAGGGGGACTACGAGCAGTACTTC. Translation gives CASSYGKGDYEQYF.

The chain recombines TRBV4-1 with TRBJ1-6; D gene uncertain. The V and J ends lost 0 bases and 11 bases respectively, with 11 bases between them. CDR1 and CDR2 from the germline V gene are MGHRA and YSYEKL. This CDR3 region has 14 residues. The CDR3 bases are TGCGCCAGCAGCCAAGATAATGGGAAGGCACCCCTCCACTTT. Translating gives CASSQDNGKAPLHF.

By share of the sample, this clone is medium-sized. The V call is TRBV5-5, the J call TRBJ1-1; D unresolved. The CDR3 consists of 14 residues. Trimming stripped 2 bases from V and 1 base from J, with 9 bases between. Germline CDR1 and CDR2: SGHKS and YYEKEE (reference sequence). The CDR3: CASSFGKSNTEAFF. The CDR3 DNA reads TGTGCCAGCAGCTTCGGAAAATCGAACACTGAAGCTTTCTTT.